Following are 28 T cell receptor beta chains from one sample sequenced in a study of T cells in localized non-small cell lung cancer (dated by TCRdb to the early 2020s). The method was the immunoSEQ multiplex PCR assay. TCRdb stores this immuneACCESS table with in-frame sequences only. Part of the clones is absent; in the studies checked, under half of the shortfall reflects unresolved V genes, and no reason is known for the rest. The sample yields 2,000 to 3,000 clones; around 26% were counted once. The ten largest clonotypes hold 25% to 30% of the sample. The sample consisted of lung tumor tissue, taken before any cancer treatment. The source is a male donor at least 60 years old with stage I lung adenocarcinoma.

This clone was recorded a few times. The CDR3 sequence: CASSYSSTGELFF. The CDR3 DNA reads as TGTGCCAGCAGTTACTCCTCTACCGGGGAGCTGTTTTTT. This chain joins TRBV6-8 and TRBJ2-2; D uncertain. V gave up 0 bases and J gave up 5 bases, with 4 bases separating them. The CDR3 covers 13 residues. Per germline, CDR1 MNHGY and CDR2 SAAAGT.

The chain is built from TRBV6-8 and TRBJ1-3; no firm D call. The CDR3 runs to 17 residues. The V and J ends lost 2 bases and 0 bases respectively, with 14 bases between them. The V gene's germline CDR1 is MNHGY and CDR2 SAAAGT. CDR3 DNA sequence: TGTGCCAGCAGTTACGTAGCCAGCCCAAACTCTGGAAACACCATATATTTT. Its protein product is CASSYVASPNSGNTIYF.

This clone is medium-sized by share. The chain couples TRBV19 to TRBJ1-4; tentative D call: TRBD1 (6 bases). Germline V gene lookup returns CDR1 LNHDA and CDR2 SQIVND (reference sequence). With 5 bases removed from V and 8 bases from J, the gap between germline ends came to 15 bases. CDR3 length: 14 residues. The CDR3 DNA reads as TGTGCCAGTAGTTCCAGGGGTGAGGAGGAAAAACTGTTTTTT. Protein sequence: CASSSRGEEEKLFF. Full variable domain (outside the CDR3, taken from reference TRBV19 and TRBJ1-4): DGGITQSPKYLFRKEGQNVTLSCEQNLNHDAMYWYRQDPGQGLRLIYYSQIVNDFQKGDIAEGYSVSREKKESFPLTVTSAQKNPTAFYLCASSSRGEEEKLFFGSGTQLSVL.

This clone has only a few counts. V usage is TRBV9 and J usage is TRBJ2-2; 7 nucleotides match TRBD2. The ends lost 4 bases at V and 0 bases at J; junction bases unmatched: 6. The CDR3 runs to 16 residues. Germline CDR1 SGDLS, CDR2 YYNGEE. The CDR3 sequence: CASSLGSGTNTGELFF. The DNA for the CDR3 is TGTGCCAGCAGCCTAGGCAGCGGGACGAACACCGGGGAGCTGTTTTTT. Combining the CDR3 with reference TRBV9 and TRBJ2-2 gives the whole variable domain DSGVTQTPKHLITATGQRVTLRCSPRSGDLSVYWYQQSLDQGLQFLIQYYNGEERAKGNILERFSAQQFPDLHSELNLSSLELGDSALYFCASSLGSGTNTGELFFGEGSRLTVL.

This chain joins TRBV28 and TRBJ2-2; D is undetermined. Germline V gene sequence: CDR1 MDHEN, CDR2 SYDVKM. Trimming took 5 bases from V and 2 from J, leaving 18 bases between them. This CDR3 is built from 17 residues. The CDR3 loop is CASSSWLIPFNTGELFF. Written as DNA, the CDR3 is TGTGCCAGCAGTAGTTGGCTCATCCCCTTTAACACCGGGGAGCTGTTTTTT.

This clone was counted only a few times. The chain uses TRBV4-1 and TRBJ2-3, with 7 nucleotides matching TRBD1. Germline V gene sequence: CDR1 MGHRA, CDR2 YSYEKL. The CDR3 is made up of 15 amino acids. V lost 4 bases to trimming and J lost 3 bases; unmatched junction nucleotides: 7. The CDR3 loop reads CASSLGTDRTDTQYF. The CDR3 DNA sequence: TGCGCCAGCAGCCTTGGGACAGATAGGACAGATACGCAGTATTTT.

This clone was observed a few times. The chain recombines TRBV6-8 with TRBJ1-1; 7 bases match TRBD1. This CDR3 has 14 amino acids. Germline CDR1 reads MNHGY; CDR2 reads SAAAGT. Losses at the gene ends were 5 bases for V and 1 base for J; bases not matched to a gene: 4. CDR3 sequence (DNA): TGTGCCAGCAGTCCGAGGACAGGGAACACTGAAGCTTTCTTT. The encoded protein is CASSPRTGNTEAFF.

This clone was counted a few times. This chain connects TRBV19 to TRBJ2-7; 8 nucleotides align to TRBD1. The CDR3 has 14 amino acids. Germline CDR1 reads LNHDA; CDR2 reads SQIVND (reference sequence). Trimming cost V 6 bases and J 5 bases; bases outside gene matches: 9. The CDR3 loop reads CASRGRQGSNEQYF. The CDR3 nucleotides are TGTGCCAGTAGAGGGAGACAGGGGAGCAACGAGCAGTACTTC.

This clone was found a few times. The V call is TRBV9, the J call TRBJ2-7; D possibly corresponds to TRBD1 (7 bases). In germline, CDR1 is SGDLS, CDR2 YYNGEE. The CDR3 covers 15 residues. Trimming left V 7 bases short and J 1 base short, with 18 bases between. This CDR3 is CASGPPRGDSYEQYF. The CDR3 DNA follows: TGTGCCAGCGGCCCGCCCAGGGGGGATTCCTACGAGCAGTACTTC. Full variable domain (rest looked up from reference TRBV9 and TRBJ2-7): DSGVTQTPKHLITATGQRVTLRCSPRSGDLSVYWYQQSLDQGLQFLIQYYNGEERAKGNILERFSAQQFPDLHSELNLSSLELGDSALYFCASGPPRGDSYEQYFGPGTRLTVT.

This clone was observed a handful of times. V gene TRBV5-1 combines with J gene TRBJ1-1; 10 bases map to TRBD1. V shed 4 bases and J 0 bases; nucleotides not matched to a gene: 9. From germline, CDR1 is SGHRS and CDR2 YFSETQ. The CDR3 has 17 amino acids. In nucleotides, the CDR3 is TGCGCCAGCAGCCAGGCCGGGACAGGGGTCATGAACACTGAAGCTTTCTTT. This gives the protein CASSQAGTGVMNTEAFF.

This clone came up a few times. The chain is built from TRBV4-1 and TRBJ1-2, with D hard to call. V gave up 5 bases and J gave up 4 bases, with 17 bases separating them. Germline-derived CDR1 and CDR2 are MGHRA and YSYEKL. The CDR3 has 15 residues. CDR3 nucleotides: TGCGCCAGCAGCAGCCGGACCCTTGATAGCTATGGCTACACCTTC. Its translation: CASSSRTLDSYGYTF.

This clone is categorized as medium-sized. The chain combines TRBV10-3 with TRBJ2-5; 10 bases line up with TRBD1. The J segment lost 4 bases and the V segment lost 1 base, leaving 0 bases of the junction unmatched. Germline V gives CDR1 ENHRY, CDR2 SYGVKD. The CDR3 loop spans 14 amino acids. The CDR3 nucleotides read TGTGCCATCAGTGAGTGGGACAGGGGAGAGACCCAGTACTTC. Translation gives CAISEWDRGETQYF.

The chain is built from TRBV30 and TRBJ2-3; D is perhaps TRBD1 or TRBD2 (5 bases each). Trimming pared 5 bases from V and 3 bases from J, leaving 9 bases between. The CDR3 is 12 residues long. The germline gives CDR1 GTSNPN, CDR2 SVGIG (reference sequence). The CDR3 here is CAWGRETDTQYF. DNA for the CDR3: TGTGCCTGGGGCAGGGAGACAGATACGCAGTATTTT.

This chain links TRBV9 with TRBJ1-2; D not certain. The germline CDR1 and CDR2 sequences are SGDLS and YYNGEE. V dropped 0 bases and J dropped 6 bases, with 9 bases sitting between them. The CDR3 is 13 residues long. The chain's CDR3 is CASSVDWFDGYTF. The CDR3 nucleotides read TGTGCCAGCAGCGTAGATTGGTTTGATGGCTACACCTTC.

This sequence joins TRBV5-1 and TRBJ2-2; D is ambiguous. Between the trimmed V and J ends, which lost 4 bases and 1 base, there was a span of 11 bases. Germline-derived CDR1 and CDR2 are SGHRS and YFSETQ. This CDR3 is built from 15 residues. CDR3 nucleotide sequence: TGCGCCAGCAGCCCTAGGACGGGGAACACCGGGGAGCTGTTTTTT. This gives the protein CASSPRTGNTGELFF.

This clone came up a few times. The rearrangement uses TRBV30 and TRBJ1-2; 8 bases align to TRBD1. Germline trimming cut 2 bases from V and 8 bases from J; bases unmatched to any gene: 13. Per the germline V gene, CDR1 is GTSNPN and CDR2 is SVGIG (reference sequence). This CDR3 region has 15 residues. Here the CDR3 reads CAWSPELDRGGGYTF. The DNA for the CDR3 is TGTGCCTGGAGTCCGGAGTTAGACAGGGGTGGAGGCTACACCTTC.

This chain uses TRBV19 with TRBJ1-3, with unresolved D. The germline gives CDR1 LNHDA, CDR2 SQIVND (reference sequence). V was clipped by 7 bases and J by 4 bases, with 20 bases between them. CDR3 length: 16 residues. The CDR3 DNA reads TGTGCCAGTACTACACGCCGAGGACGGAGAGGAAACACCATATATTTT. Amino acid sequence: CASTTRRGRRGNTIYF.

This clone has just a few counts. The chain links TRBV6-8 to TRBJ1-2; tentatively, D is TRBD1 (5 bases). The CDR3 consists of 13 residues. Trimming pared 8 bases from V and 6 bases from J, leaving 16 bases between. Germline CDR1 reads MNHGY; CDR2 reads SAAAGT. CDR3 region: CASSDMDSNGYTF. For the CDR3, the DNA is TGTGCCAGCTCGGACATGGATAGCAATGGCTACACCTTC.

This clone counts as large. V usage is TRBV19 and J usage is TRBJ2-6, with 10 bases that match TRBD1. CDR1 is LNHDA, CDR2 SQIVND, per germline (reference sequence). The CDR3 loop spans 17 amino acids. Germline trimming cut 4 bases from V and 4 bases from J; bases unmatched to any gene: 7. CDR3 sequence reads: CASSRRQGAAGANVLTF. In DNA form, the CDR3 reads TGTGCCAGTAGTAGACGACAGGGGGCGGCCGGGGCCAACGTCCTGACTTTC.

This clone is categorized as large. This chain links TRBV30 with TRBJ2-7; no definite D call. The germline V gene has CDR1 GTSNPN and CDR2 SVGIG (reference sequence). The length of the CDR3 is 11 residues. V lost 1 base and J 6 bases, leaving 7 bases between the germline ends. The CDR3 loop reads CAWSASLEQYF. CDR3 bases: TGTGCCTGGAGTGCTTCGCTCGAGCAGTACTTC.

This clone was detected only a few times. This sequence joins TRBV30 and TRBJ2-7; TRBD1 matches at 10 bases. Germline V lookup: CDR1 GTSNPN, CDR2 SVGIG (reference sequence). This CDR3 spans 15 amino acids. With 1 base clipped from V and 3 bases from J, the junction kept 6 bases outside the gene matches. DNA of the CDR3: TGTGCCTGGAGTGGCCCGGGACAGGGGTTCTACGAGCAGTACTTC. Protein product: CAWSGPGQGFYEQYF.

CDR3 in amino acids: CAWSRGQGSYNEQFF. Here the CDR3 DNA reads TGTGCCTGGAGTCGGGGGCAGGGCTCCTACAATGAGCAGTTCTTC. The genes are TRBV30 and TRBJ2-1, with D tentatively TRBD1 or TRBD2 (6 bases each). Germline V gene data show CDR1 as GTSNPN and CDR2 as SVGIG (reference sequence). The CDR3 covers 15 residues. Trimming cost V 2 bases and J 0 bases, with 11 bases left between them.

The genes are TRBV28 and TRBJ1-5, with 7 positions matching TRBD1. The CDR3 length is 15 residues. The germline CDR1 and CDR2 sequences are MDHEN and SYDVKM. With V trimmed by 7 bases and J by 7 bases, 13 bases remained unmatched. The CDR3 bases are TGTGCCAGCACTCCGGACAGGAAGACGGGGCAGCCCCAGCATTTT. The encoded protein is CASTPDRKTGQPQHF. The full variable domain, completed using reference TRBV28 and TRBJ1-5, is DVKVTQSSRYLVKRTGEKVFLECVQDMDHENMFWYRQDPGLGLRLIYFSYDVKMKEKGDIPEGYSVSREKKERFSLILESASTNQTSMYLCASTPDRKTGQPQHFGDGTRLSIL.

This rearrangement joins TRBV14 to TRBJ1-2; maybe TRBD1 (5 bases). Looked up from germline, CDR1 is SGHDN and CDR2 is FVKESK. V lost 7 bases and J lost 4, with 13 bases in between. The CDR3 spans 13 residues. The CDR3 here is CASNRGDFYGYTF. CDR3 DNA sequence: TGTGCCAGCAACCGGGGGGACTTCTATGGCTACACCTTC.

The V and J genes are TRBV5-1 and TRBJ2-1, with 10 bases that match TRBD2. The germline CDR1 and CDR2 sequences are SGHRS and YFSETQ. V lost 0 bases and J lost 10; bases outside the gene matches: 7. The CDR3 extends over 15 amino acids. The CDR3 spells CASSLVGLADREQFF. The CDR3 nucleotides are TGCGCCAGCAGCTTGGTTGGACTAGCGGACCGGGAGCAGTTCTTC. Supplemented by reference TRBV5-1 and TRBJ2-1, the full variable domain reads KAGVTQTPRYLIKTRGQQVTLSCSPISGHRSVSWYQQTPGQGLQFLFEYFSETQRNKGNFPGRFSGRQFSNSRSEMNVSTLELGDSALYLCASSLVGLADREQFFGPGTRLTVL.

The J gene is TRBJ1-1, the V gene TRBV19; TRBD1 agrees at 12 bases. After removal of 10 bases from V and 5 bases from J, the junction contained 17 bases not matched to a gene. The CDR3 contains 17 residues. Germline CDR1 reads LNHDA; CDR2 reads SQIVND (reference sequence). The CDR3 reads CATWDRGRAGGITEAFF. The DNA of the CDR3 is TGTGCCACCTGGGACAGGGGGCGAGCTGGAGGGATAACTGAAGCTTTCTTT. The full variable domain, with the rest looked up from reference TRBV19 and TRBJ1-1, is DGGITQSPKYLFRKEGQNVTLSCEQNLNHDAMYWYRQDPGQGLRLIYYSQIVNDFQKGDIAEGYSVSREKKESFPLTVTSAQKNPTAFYLCATWDRGRAGGITEAFFGQGTRLTVV.

By share, this clone counts as medium-sized. The chain carries TRBV6-7 and TRBJ2-7; unclear D gene. TRBV6-7 is an ORF, and what it does is uncertain. V was shortened by 6 bases and J by 4 bases, with 7 bases between the two germline ends. The length of the CDR3 is 11 residues. CDR3 in DNA: TGTGCCAGCAGCCGTGGTTACGAGCAGTACTTC. As protein: CASSRGYEQYF.

In its sample, this clone is large. The V call is TRBV14, the J call TRBJ2-3; 8 bases are a match to TRBD1. There are 15 residues in the CDR3. J gave up 0 bases and V 4 bases, and 3 bases lay outside the gene matches. The germline gives CDR1 SGHDN, CDR2 FVKESK. The CDR3 region has the DNA TGTGCCAGCAGCCCCCGGGACAGGAGCACAGATACGCAGTATTTT. Protein product: CASSPRDRSTDTQYF.